This TCR beta chain is drawn from a study of blood T cells in healthy people across ages. Points from the study as a whole: PBMCs that were unsorted prevented a conclusive naive versus antigen-experienced comparison. Calculation of diversity from one million T cells yielded estimates considered to be underestimates.

The study drew donors from healthy Caucasian individuals in Russia aged roughly 6 to 90. V lost 2 bases and J lost 0, with 7 bases in between. The CDR3 runs to 14 residues. CDR1 is SGHTA and CDR2 is FQGNSA in the germline V gene. As for this clonotype: What it binds is not known.

Using a J-beta primer mix together with a sample-barcoded 5' primer, a second PCR was run for about 6 to 12 cycles. TCRdb passed the 5' RACE reads through MiXCR, listing each CDR3 protein once. The sample gives hundreds of thousands of distinct CDR3 sequences, 25% to 30% of which show up once; around 16% is in the top ten. The rearrangement links TRBV7-2 to TRBJ1-1; D gene uncertain. The source of this sequence is an elderly woman in good health. Sequenced material: blood. In DNA, the CDR3 is TGTGCCAGCAGCTTATACCTAATGAACACTGAAGCTTTCTTT. This gives the protein CASSLYLMNTEAFF.